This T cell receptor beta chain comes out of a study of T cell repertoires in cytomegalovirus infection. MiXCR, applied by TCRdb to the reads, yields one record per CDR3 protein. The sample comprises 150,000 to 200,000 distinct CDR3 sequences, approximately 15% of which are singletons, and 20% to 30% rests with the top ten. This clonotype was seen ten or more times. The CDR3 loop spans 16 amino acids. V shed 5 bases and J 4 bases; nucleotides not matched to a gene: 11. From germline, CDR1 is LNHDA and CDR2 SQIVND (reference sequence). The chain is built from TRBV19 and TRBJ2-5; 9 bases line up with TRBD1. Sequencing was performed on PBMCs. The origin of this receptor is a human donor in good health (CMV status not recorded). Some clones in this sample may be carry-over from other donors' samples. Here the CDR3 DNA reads TGTGCCAGTAGTTTCTCCGGGACAGGGAGGGGAGAGACCCAGTACTTC. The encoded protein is CASSFSGTGRGETQYF.